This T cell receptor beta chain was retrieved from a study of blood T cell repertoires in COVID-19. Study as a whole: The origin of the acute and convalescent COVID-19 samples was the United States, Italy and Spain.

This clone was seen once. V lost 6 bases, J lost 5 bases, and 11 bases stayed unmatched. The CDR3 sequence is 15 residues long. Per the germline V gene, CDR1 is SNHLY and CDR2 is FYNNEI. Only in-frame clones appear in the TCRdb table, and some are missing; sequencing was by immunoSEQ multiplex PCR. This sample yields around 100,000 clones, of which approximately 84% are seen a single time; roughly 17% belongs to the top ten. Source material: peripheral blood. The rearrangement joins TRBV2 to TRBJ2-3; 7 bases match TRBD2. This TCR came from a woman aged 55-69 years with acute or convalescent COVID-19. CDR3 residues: CASRRGLSPGDTQYF. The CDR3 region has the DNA TGTGCCAGCAGGAGGGGACTAAGCCCGGGAGATACGCAGTATTTT.